These T cell receptor beta chains were read from a single sample in a study of OX40 agonist ivuxolimab in advanced cancers. Profiled with immunoSEQ multiplex PCR; TCRdb holds only in-frame clones, not every one. The sample records about 82,000 clones, approximately 86% being singletons. The sequences come from CD4+ or CD8+ T cells sorted from blood, collected in a trial of the OX40 agonist ivuxolimab. The receptors shown here come from an adult with an advanced solid tumor such as melanoma, head and neck, liver or kidney cancer. The conserved cysteine and the conserved F or W are not part of the CDR3 here.

>TRBV9
ASSVSTGKSGTYEQY
>TRBV19
ASSSFQGKETQY
>TRBV18
ASSLPESRGIYEQY
>TRBV28
ASSLQGLRLAKNIQY
>TRBV7-3
ASSLSIAGGADTGELF
>TRBV4-1
ASSRQSHGEQF
>TRBV7-2
ASSSQHTQY
>TRBV19
ASSIQRGNNQPQH
>TRBV6-4
ASPIKRASSTDTQY
>TRBV7-2
ASSPNGPGNLDTQY
>TRBV6-6
ASRGQGMGYGYT
>TRBV2
ASTVARVYNEQF
>TRBV4-1
ASSHQDREGEKLF
>TRBV29-1
SVEVPGDTDTQY
>TRBV28
ASSPNAGTEAF
>TRBV30
AWSTGFGYT
>TRBV7-7
ASSFSVGETQY
>TRBV28
ASSLFSPGSSGNTIY
>TRBV9
ASSGTGSETQY
>TRBV27
ASSYSRVTYKRLY
>TRBV2
ASSVSDSNQPQH
>TRBV19
ASSRTPGVQPQH
>TRBV27
ASSLMDRGPYEQY
>TRBV19
ASGTTYTGELF
>TRBV10-3
AIASGQGGYEQY
>TRBV29-1
SVDGWGDNEQF
>TRBV7-8
ASSLDQISGELF
>TRBV6-5
ATEDRGHHYNEQF
>TRBV5-8
ASSFGQNQPQH
>TRBV18
ASSPGGQPQH
>TRBV7-9
ASVRGASGRARETQY
>TRBV4-3
ASSQDRQDGRVYT
>TRBV2
ASLGWERRGTQY
>TRBV7-6
ASSSPPTGELF
>TRBV6-4
ASRTGTGGGLGPQH
>TRBV19
ASSIKPGQGLYEQY
>TRBV29-1
SVEWTGKNYEQY
>TRBV4-2
ASSPSQPTSGRAAGWDTQY
>TRBV19
ASSMEREGGTDTQY
>TRBV6-5
ASSYVVGGNTIY